This T cell receptor beta chain comes out of a study of OX40 agonist ivuxolimab in advanced cancers. The method was immunoSEQ multiplex PCR; TCRdb's version includes in-frame clones alone and lacks a portion of them. The table records about 59,000 clones, 80% to 85% of them present only once. CDR3 length equals 14 residues. V was pared by 4 bases and J by 5 bases, with 6 bases of the junction left unmatched. Germline CDR1 SGHKS, CDR2 YYEKEE (reference sequence). This chain connects TRBV5-5 to TRBJ2-1, with 7 bases identical to TRBD2. The receptor comes from an adult with an advanced solid tumor such as melanoma, head and neck, liver or kidney cancer. Source: CD4+ or CD8+ T cells sorted from blood, taken in a trial of the OX40 agonist ivuxolimab. This chain's CDR3 is CASSPILANNEQFF. In nucleotides, the CDR3 is TGTGCCAGCAGCCCGATACTAGCGAACAATGAGCAGTTCTTC.